The 25 T cell receptor beta chains below come from one sample, sequenced in a study of T-cell reconstitution after alpha-beta-depleted transplantation in children. Using unique molecular identifiers, the investigators prepared the TCRbeta library. TCRdb independently ran MiXCR on the PCR reads; one entry per CDR3 protein. This repertoire shows some 500,000 distinct CDR3 sequences, around 20% found once; its top ten account for approximately 3%. Sequenced here: PBMCs from the stem cell graft donor, sampled from the stem cell graft. Receptors were obtained from a human donor who donated a stem cell graft to a child with acute lymphoblastic leukemia.

This clonotype showed up just a few times. J is TRBJ1-3 and V is TRBV13; D is undetermined. With 7 bases removed from V and 4 bases from J, the gap between germline ends came to 11 bases. The CDR3 is made up of 13 amino acids. Germline CDR1 and CDR2: PRHDT and FYEKMQ (reference sequence). The CDR3 nucleotides are TGTGCCAGCAAAAGGGCCTGGGGAAACACCATATATTTT. Protein product: CASKRAWGNTIYF.

This clonotype occurred many times. This chain connects TRBV12-3 or TRBV12-4 to TRBJ2-3, with D possibly being TRBD2 (6 bases). The CDR3 has 15 residues. V was trimmed by 4 bases and J by 3 bases, leaving 14 bases between them. CDR3 coding DNA: TGTGCCAGCAGTTCAACAAAGACTAGAACAGATACGCAGTATTTT. Translated: CASSSTKTRTDTQYF.

The V and J genes are TRBV7-6 and TRBJ2-7; TRBD2 matches 11 bases. The germline gives CDR1 SGHVS, CDR2 FNYEAQ. CDR3 size: 14 residues. Unmatched junction bases numbered 4, after V lost 4 bases and J lost 5 bases. The CDR3 DNA reads TGTGCCAGCAGCTCCGGGACTAGCGGCCACGAGCAGTACTTC. Translation: CASSSGTSGHEQYF.

The chain couples TRBV4-1 to TRBJ1-1; no definite D call. Germline V gene sequence: CDR1 MGHRA, CDR2 YSYEKL. V lost 3 bases, J lost 1 base, and 6 bases lay in between. The CDR3 is 13 amino acids. This CDR3 is CASSHRWNTEAFF. For the CDR3, the DNA is TGCGCCAGCAGCCACCGATGGAACACTGAAGCTTTCTTT.

This sequence joins TRBV5-1 and TRBJ2-3, with D tentatively TRBD1 or TRBD2 (5 bases each). Germline CDR1 and CDR2: SGHRS and YFSETQ. Trimming pared 2 bases from V and 4 bases from J, leaving 14 bases between. This CDR3 is built from 15 residues. The CDR3 coding sequence is TGCGCCAGCAGCTTCGGGACCCCTGAGGCAGATACGCAGTATTTT. As protein: CASSFGTPEADTQYF.

This chain connects TRBV11-2 to TRBJ1-2; the match to TRBD1 covers 7 bases. CDR1 SGHAT and CDR2 FQNNGV come from the germline V gene. The V segment lost 5 bases and the J segment 4 bases; nucleotides outside the gene matches: 7. The length of the CDR3 is 14 residues. CDR3 in DNA: TGTGCCAGCAGCCCAACCAGGGGGGGCTATGGCTACACCTTC. Encoded protein: CASSPTRGGYGYTF.

The chain employs TRBV29-1 and TRBJ2-7; D ambiguous. CDR1 and CDR2 from the germline V gene are SQVTM and ANQGSEA. The CDR3 extends over 14 amino acids. The V and J ends lost 4 bases and 1 base respectively, with 14 bases between them. The CDR3 DNA reads TGCAGCGTTGCCCCACTCTCCTCATCCTACGAGCAGTACTTC. It yields the protein CSVAPLSSSYEQYF.

This clonotype was counted between two and nine times. This rearrangement joins TRBV20-1 to TRBJ2-7; D is perhaps TRBD2 (5 bases). The germline V gene has CDR1 DFQATT and CDR2 SNEGSKA (reference sequence). V lost 3 bases to trimming and J lost 1 base, with 25 bases between them. The CDR3 has 18 residues. CDR3 in amino acids: CSASGRESVFLGSYEQYF. The CDR3 DNA reads as TGCAGTGCTAGTGGACGGGAATCGGTATTTTTAGGTTCCTACGAGCAGTACTTC.

The chain links TRBV12-3 or TRBV12-4 to TRBJ2-7; 16 nucleotides agree with TRBD2. The CDR3 loop spans 15 amino acids. Trimming cost V 6 bases and J 7 bases; bases outside gene matches: 6. CDR3 bases: TGTGCCAGCAGATCCGGGACTAGCGGGAGGGTTGAGCAGTACTTC. This translates into CASRSGTSGRVEQYF.

The chain has TRBV11-2 and TRBJ2-1; possible D gene TRBD2, 5 bases. The CDR3 has 12 residues. V dropped 2 bases and J dropped 9 bases, with 8 bases sitting between them. Germline values: CDR1 SGHAT, CDR2 FQNNGV. CDR3 sequence: CASSLPGSEQFF. CDR3 nucleotides: TGTGCCAGCAGCTTACCGGGAAGTGAGCAGTTCTTC.

The sample holds a few counts of this clonotype. The CDR3 sequence: CSVLYGTDLAKNIQYF. The CDR3 DNA reads as TGCAGTGTTCTGTATGGGACGGACCTAGCCAAAAACATTCAGTACTTC. This chain connects TRBV20-1 to TRBJ2-4; TRBD1 or TRBD2 may be the D gene (5 bases each). This CDR3 is built from 16 residues. Per the germline V gene, CDR1 is DFQATT and CDR2 is SNEGSKA (reference sequence). V lost 7 bases and J 0 bases, leaving 19 bases between the germline ends.

This clonotype appeared a few times. This chain links TRBV9 with TRBJ2-1; 9 bases are a match to TRBD1. Germline V gene lookup returns CDR1 SGDLS and CDR2 YYNGEE. V shed 6 bases, J shed 3 bases, and the junction held 7 bases outside the gene matches. This CDR3 is 15 amino acids long. CDR3 DNA: TGTGCCAGCAATACAGGGGGCACCAACTACAATGAGCAGTTCTTC. The encoded protein is CASNTGGTNYNEQFF.

The chain carries TRBV7-3 and TRBJ2-1, with D uncertain. Germline CDR1 and CDR2: SGHTA and FQGTGA. Trimming removed 2 bases from V and 0 bases from J, with 11 bases in between. The CDR3 covers 16 residues. CDR3 DNA sequence: TGTGCCAGCAGCTTAGGAGCACTGAGCTCCTACAATGAGCAGTTCTTC. Residues: CASSLGALSSYNEQFF.

The CDR3 DNA follows: TGCAGTGCTAGAGATTACCTTAAAGGGGGGAATGAGCAGTTCTTC. Encoded protein: CSARDYLKGGNEQFF. V usage is TRBV20-1 and J usage is TRBJ2-1, with D possibly being TRBD1 or TRBD2 (6 bases each). The CDR3 consists of 15 residues. The germline V gene has CDR1 DFQATT and CDR2 SNEGSKA (reference sequence). Trimming removed 0 bases at V and 7 bases at J, with 16 bases between.

The chain employs TRBV6-5 and TRBJ2-1; D uncertain. The CDR3 has 12 residues. Germline V gene lookup returns CDR1 MNHEY and CDR2 SVGAGI. The V and J ends lost 7 bases and 7 bases respectively, with 11 bases between them. The CDR3 DNA sequence: TGTGCCAGCACCGGAGAGTGGAATGAGCAGTTCTTC. This gives the protein CASTGEWNEQFF.

Turning to this clonotype: Germline is not matched at one junction end, which may reflect a read error. The chain recombines TRBV24-1 with TRBJ2-1; 8 bases are a match to TRBD1. Germline assignment: CDR1 KGHDR and CDR2 SFDVKD. The CDR3 is 16 amino acids. The CDR3 bases are TGTGCCACCAGTGGCCTCTACGGGACAGGTTACAATGACCAGTTCTTC. This codes for CATSGLYGTGYNDQFF.

This clonotype was counted a few times. The J gene is TRBJ2-7, the V gene TRBV15; 7 bases map to TRBD2. CDR3 length: 15 amino acids. The germline V gene has CDR1 LNHNV and CDR2 YYDKDF (reference sequence). With V trimmed by 3 bases and J by 4 bases, 9 bases remained unmatched. The chain's CDR3 is CATSRIILAQYEQYF. The CDR3 DNA reads TGTGCCACCAGCAGGATCATACTAGCGCAGTACGAGCAGTACTTC.

This clonotype was seen a few times. The rearrangement joins TRBV6-2 or TRBV6-3 to TRBJ2-1; D may match TRBD1 or TRBD2 (5 bases each). The germline CDR1 and CDR2 sequences are MNHEY and SVGEGT. Trimming stripped 5 bases from V and 7 bases from J, with 15 bases between. CDR3 length: 14 residues. Here the CDR3 reads CASSDRVWGNEQFF. The CDR3 nucleotides read TGTGCCAGCAGTGACCGGGTCTGGGGGAATGAGCAGTTCTTC.

This clonotype was counted many times. The chain is built from TRBV7-2 and TRBJ2-1, with 8 bases lining up with TRBD2. Germline CDR1 SGHTA, CDR2 FQGNSA. V lost 1 base to trimming and J lost 4 bases; unmatched junction nucleotides: 3. CDR3 size: 15 residues. CDR3 in DNA: TGTGCCAGCAGCTTAGGACTAGCGTGGTACAATGAGCAGTTCTTC. Translated, it gives CASSLGLAWYNEQFF.

V usage is TRBV7-9 and J usage is TRBJ2-1; TRBD2 might be the D (6 bases). The CDR3 length is 15 residues. From germline, CDR1 is SEHNR and CDR2 FQNEAQ (reference sequence). The V and J ends lost 5 bases and 2 bases respectively, with 13 bases between them. The CDR3 nucleotides are TGTGCCAGCAGCGTTCCGCGGGGACCCTACAATGAGCAGTTCTTC. Translation: CASSVPRGPYNEQFF.

This clonotype was counted only a few times. The chain is built from TRBV5-1 and TRBJ2-7, with D possibly matching TRBD1 (6 bases). Germline CDR1 is SGHRS and CDR2 is YFSETQ. The CDR3 is 14 amino acids. V gave up 0 bases and J gave up 6 bases, with 13 bases separating them. CDR3 region: CASSLAGQQTEQYF. The CDR3 DNA reads TGCGCCAGCAGCTTGGCTGGACAGCAAACCGAGCAGTACTTC.

V usage is TRBV10-2 and J usage is TRBJ2-7, with D unclear. The V and J ends lost 7 bases and 4 bases respectively, with 14 bases between them. CDR3 length: 13 residues. The V gene's germline CDR1 is WSHSY and CDR2 SAAADI. The CDR3 DNA reads as TGCGCCAGCAAAAAGGGTACGGTTTACGAGCAGTACTTC. Translated: CASKKGTVYEQYF.

The chain is built from TRBV27 and TRBJ1-6, with D possibly being TRBD1 (6 bases). V lost 3 bases, J lost 9 bases, and 15 bases lay in between. The germline V gene encodes CDR1 MNHEY and CDR2 SMNVEV (reference sequence). The CDR3 covers 15 residues. DNA of the CDR3: TGTGCCAGCAGTTTGGGCCGGCAGGGGTCTTCACCCCTCCACTTT. Encoded protein: CASSLGRQGSSPLHF.

This clonotype occurred a few times. The chain recombines TRBV12-3 or TRBV12-4 with TRBJ1-1, with D maybe TRBD1 (5 bases). The CDR3 is 15 residues long. Trimming cost V 2 bases and J 0 bases, with 10 bases left between them. The CDR3 DNA reads as TGTGCCAGCAGTTTAAGACAGACGATGAACACTGAAGCTTTCTTT. Translation: CASSLRQTMNTEAFF.

This clonotype was detected a few times. As DNA, the CDR3 is TGCGCCAGCAGCTGGGCACACGGGGACAATGAGCAGTTCTTC. Translating gives CASSWAHGDNEQFF. This chain uses TRBV5-1 with TRBJ2-1; maybe TRBD2 (5 bases). The CDR3 loop spans 14 amino acids. Germline V gene sequence: CDR1 SGHRS, CDR2 YFSETQ. Trimming left V 3 bases short and J 5 bases short, with 12 bases between.